The 24 T cell receptor beta chains below come from one sample, sequenced in a study of T cell responses to AZD1222 COVID-19 vaccine. Libraries were prepared by immunoSEQ multiplex PCR; TCRdb keeps only in-frame clonotypes and omits some of them. The table shows 45,000 to 65,000 clones, with about 90% occurring only once. Sequenced material: peripheral blood, taken on day 0 of AZD1222 vaccination. These receptors were collected from an adult in good health.

The chain combines TRBV6-5 with TRBJ1-2; no clear D. This CDR3 contains 13 residues. V dropped 7 bases and J dropped 1 base, with 10 bases sitting between them. CDR1 and CDR2 (germline): MNHEY, SVGAGI. CDR3: CASTMAGNYGYTF. CDR3 sequence (DNA): TGTGCCAGCACGATGGCGGGTAACTATGGCTACACCTTC.

The count of this clone is one. This chain joins TRBV6-2 or TRBV6-3 and TRBJ2-1; D uncertain. Trimming left V 3 bases short and J 7 bases short, with 10 bases between. CDR1 is MNHEY and CDR2 is SVGEGT in the germline V gene. CDR3 length equals 13 residues. In DNA, the CDR3 is TGTGCCAGCAGTTATAATCGGGTTAATGAGCAGTTCTTC. Translation: CASSYNRVNEQFF.

The chain combines TRBV30 with TRBJ2-2; 10 nucleotides line up with TRBD1. Per germline, CDR1 GTSNPN and CDR2 SVGIG (reference sequence). The CDR3 extends over 15 amino acids. Losses at the gene ends were 6 bases for V and 4 bases for J; bases not matched to a gene: 8. CDR3 region: CACDRGRAGTGELFF. The CDR3 DNA sequence: TGTGCCTGTGACAGGGGGCGCGCGGGCACCGGGGAGCTGTTTTTT.

The chain couples TRBV24-1 to TRBJ2-1; 10 nucleotides agree with TRBD1. V gave up 9 bases and J gave up 5 bases; unmatched junction bases: 3. This CDR3 contains 13 residues. Looked up from germline, CDR1 is KGHDR and CDR2 is SFDVKD. The CDR3 DNA follows: TGTGCCACCCGGGACAGGGGAAACAATGAGCAGTTCTTC. It is translated as CATRDRGNNEQFF.

The chain combines TRBV20-1 with TRBJ2-1, with D possibly being TRBD2 (6 bases). The CDR3 length is 10 residues. Germline V gives CDR1 DFQATT, CDR2 SNEGSKA (reference sequence). CDR3 in amino acids: CTGGRNEQFF. CDR3 in DNA: TGCACCGGAGGGCGGAATGAGCAGTTCTTC.

This clone was counted a single time. The chain is built from TRBV10-3 and TRBJ2-7; the D call may be TRBD1 or TRBD2 (6 bases each). In germline, CDR1 is ENHRY, CDR2 SYGVKD. V was clipped by 6 bases and J by 3 bases, with 18 bases between them. The CDR3 consists of 15 residues. The CDR3 here is CAIRDALGGRYEQYF. The CDR3 nucleotides read TGTGCCATCAGGGACGCCCTGGGGGGCCGCTACGAGCAGTACTTC.

The chain employs TRBV10-3 and TRBJ2-7; 9 bases match TRBD2. J gave up 6 bases and V 2 bases, and 14 bases lay outside the gene matches. This CDR3 is built from 17 residues. Germline loops: CDR1 ENHRY, CDR2 SYGVKD. The CDR3 nucleotides read TGTGCCATCAGTGAGGTAGTGAGGGCGGGAGGGCCTACCGAGCAGTACTTC. Protein: CAISEVVRAGGPTEQYF.

The chain links TRBV2 to TRBJ2-1; D remains unclear. CDR3 length: 13 residues. From germline, CDR1 is SNHLY and CDR2 FYNNEI. Trimming removed 3 bases from V and 8 bases from J, with 11 bases in between. CDR3 sequence: CASSELMIDEQFF. Written as DNA, the CDR3 is TGTGCCAGCAGTGAGCTTATGATTGATGAGCAGTTCTTC.

With respect to this clone: Other nucleotide sequences from this sample produce the same CDR3. V gene TRBV5-1 combines with J gene TRBJ2-3; unclear D gene. Trimming took 0 bases from V and 3 from J, leaving 2 bases between them. CDR1 SGHRS and CDR2 YFSETQ come from the germline V gene. This CDR3 is built from 12 residues. CDR3 in DNA: TGCGCCAGCAGCTTGGATACAGATACGCAGTATTTT. Translation: CASSLDTDTQYF.

This rearrangement joins TRBV3-1 (or the pseudogene TRBV3-2) to TRBJ2-7; D is uncertain. Germline CDR1 LGHDT, CDR2 YNNKEL (reference sequence). The V and J ends lost 4 bases and 3 bases respectively, with 10 bases between them. The CDR3 runs to 13 residues. CDR3 bases: TGTGCCAGCAGCCCTACACTCCTCTACGAGCAGTACTTC. The encoded protein is CASSPTLLYEQYF.

The chain employs TRBV6-5 and TRBJ1-5; possible D gene TRBD1, 5 bases. Trimming took off 8 bases at V and 0 bases at J, with 14 bases between the two ends. Germline V lookup: CDR1 MNHEY, CDR2 SVGAGI. The CDR3 is made up of 15 amino acids. The DNA of the CDR3 is TGTGCCAGCCCCGGGGGGGAGATTAGCAATCAGCCCCAGCATTTT. Translated: CASPGGEISNQPQHF.

The chain combines TRBV28 with TRBJ1-5; 7 nucleotides agree with TRBD1. V dropped 10 bases and J dropped 6; count of bases not matched to a gene: 15. Germline values: CDR1 MDHEN, CDR2 SYDVKM. The CDR3 is made up of 15 amino acids. This chain's CDR3 is CATQGGTAGVQPQHF. CDR3 sequence (DNA): TGTGCCACCCAAGGAGGGACAGCGGGCGTTCAGCCCCAGCATTTT. Based on the CDR3 plus reference TRBV28 and TRBJ1-5, the full variable domain is DVKVTQSSRYLVKRTGEKVFLECVQDMDHENMFWYRQDPGLGLRLIYFSYDVKMKEKGDIPEGYSVSREKKERFSLILESASTNQTSMYLCATQGGTAGVQPQHFGDGTRLSIL.

The rearrangement joins TRBV10-3 to TRBJ2-3, with a tentative D call TRBD1 (6 bases). Germline V gene data show CDR1 as ENHRY and CDR2 as SYGVKD. CDR3 length equals 13 residues. The V end was cut by 6 bases, the J end by 0 bases, with 7 bases between. CDR3: CAISRGSTDTQYF. DNA for the CDR3: TGTGCCATCAGCAGGGGTAGCACAGATACGCAGTATTTT.

The V gene is TRBV19, the J gene TRBJ2-7; tentative D call: TRBD2 (5 bases). This CDR3 has 12 amino acids. Germline V CDR1 and CDR2: LNHDA, SQIVND (reference sequence). Deletions cut 5 bases from V and 6 bases from J, with 11 bases between. The CDR3 reads CASSSNGGEQYF. The CDR3 DNA reads TGTGCCAGTAGTTCCAACGGAGGCGAGCAGTACTTC.

The chain uses TRBV6-2 or TRBV6-3 and TRBJ2-2, with D uncertain. The length of the CDR3 is 13 residues. Trimming left V 6 bases short and J 5 bases short, with 10 bases between. Germline V gene sequence: CDR1 MNHEY, CDR2 SVGEGT. In nucleotides, the CDR3 is TGTGCCAGCAGCCGAGGTCCTACCGGGGAGCTGTTTTTT. Amino acids: CASSRGPTGELFF.

As DNA, the CDR3 is TGCGCCAGCAGCTTTAGGACAGGGCATAGGTATAGCAATCAGCCCCAGCATTTT. The encoded protein is CASSFRTGHRYSNQPQHF. The genes are TRBV5-1 and TRBJ1-5, with 8 bases aligning to TRBD1. CDR3 length: 18 residues. The germline V gene has CDR1 SGHRS and CDR2 YFSETQ. Losses at the gene ends were 2 bases for V and 0 bases for J; bases not matched to a gene: 10. Full variable domain (remainder filled in from reference TRBV5-1 and TRBJ1-5): KAGVTQTPRYLIKTRGQQVTLSCSPISGHRSVSWYQQTPGQGLQFLFEYFSETQRNKGNFPGRFSGRQFSNSRSEMNVSTLELGDSALYLCASSFRTGHRYSNQPQHFGDGTRLSIL.

The chain couples TRBV3-1 (or the pseudogene TRBV3-2) to TRBJ2-3; D is perhaps TRBD2 (7 bases). The germline gives CDR1 LGHDT, CDR2 YNNKEL (reference sequence). The CDR3 runs to 13 residues. V was clipped by 4 bases and J by 4 bases, with 9 bases between them. This CDR3 reads CASSRRGPDTQYF. CDR3 coding DNA: TGTGCCAGCAGCCGGCGGGGGCCAGATACGCAGTATTTT.

Comments on this clone: This same CDR3 is encoded by further DNA sequences in the sample. The gene calls are TRBV11-2 and TRBJ2-7; D ambiguous. This CDR3 is built from 11 residues. V was clipped by 3 bases and J by 3 bases, with 3 bases between them. CDR1 SGHAT and CDR2 FQNNGV come from the germline V gene. In nucleotides, the CDR3 is TGTGCCAGCAGCTTTAGCTACGAGCAGTACTTC. This translates into CASSFSYEQYF.

The chain links TRBV5-5 to TRBJ1-6; D remains unclear. V shed 5 bases and J shed 8 bases, with 11 bases lying between them. Germline-derived CDR1 and CDR2 are SGHKS and YYEKEE (reference sequence). The CDR3 has 13 residues. CDR3 DNA sequence: TGTGCCAGCAGTCCCCGGTTGGATTCACCCCTCCACTTT. Encoded protein: CASSPRLDSPLHF.

This sequence joins TRBV27 and TRBJ2-2, with TRBD1 identical over 7 bases. This CDR3 region has 16 residues. Germline values: CDR1 MNHEY, CDR2 SMNVEV (reference sequence). V lost 6 bases, J lost 5 bases, and 12 bases stayed unmatched. The CDR3 reads CASSTTRTGRTGELFF. The CDR3 DNA reads TGTGCCAGCAGCACAACCAGGACAGGTCGAACCGGGGAGCTGTTTTTT.

V gene TRBV25-1 combines with J gene TRBJ1-4; D uncertain. The CDR3 sequence is 11 residues long. V was cut by 7 bases and J by 13 bases, with 13 bases left in between. In germline, CDR1 is MGHDK, CDR2 SYGVNS. CDR3 DNA: TGTGCCAGCACCAAAGGCGTGGGACTGTTTTTT. As protein: CASTKGVGLFF.

This clone was recorded once. This chain uses TRBV19 with TRBJ1-1, with unresolved D. In germline, CDR1 is LNHDA, CDR2 SQIVND (reference sequence). V gave up 0 bases and J gave up 4 bases, with 9 bases separating them. The CDR3 loop spans 14 amino acids. The CDR3 coding sequence is TGTGCCAGTAGTATAGAGGGCCGAGGCACTGAAGCTTTCTTT. This sequence encodes CASSIEGRGTEAFF.

The rearrangement joins TRBV28 to TRBJ1-1, with D unclear. CDR3 length: 14 amino acids. In germline, CDR1 is MDHEN, CDR2 SYDVKM. Trimming removed 2 bases from V and 0 bases from J, with 7 bases in between. The CDR3 loop is CASSLSRMNTEAFF. The CDR3 nucleotides are TGTGCCAGCAGTTTAAGTCGGATGAACACTGAAGCTTTCTTT.

The chain has TRBV7-2 and TRBJ1-5; 8 nucleotides agree with TRBD1. The V segment lost 4 bases and the J segment 7 bases; nucleotides outside the gene matches: 9. CDR1 is SGHTA and CDR2 is FQGNSA in the germline V gene. CDR3 length equals 15 residues. CDR3 loop: CASSYQQGGGQPQHF. The CDR3 DNA is TGTGCCAGCAGCTACCAACAGGGGGGTGGACAGCCCCAGCATTTT.